This is a list of T cell receptor beta chains from one sample in a study of technical replicates of blood from a few donors. Data came from immunoSEQ multiplex PCR; TCRdb stores just in-frame clones and leaves some out. This repertoire shows about 80,000 clones, around nine tenths found once; its top ten account for 0.39%. Sequences were obtained from T cells isolated from PBMCs. All receptors derive from a human donor in good health. Both conserved end residues are part of each CDR3. Each record gives: D gene, clone size, J gene, V gene, CDR3 DNA, CDR3 protein. A D gene is named only where the DNA matches it firmly. Clone sizes are given selectively: once, few, many, or a class where the clone is expanded.

TRBD1,-,TRBJ1-3,TRBV6-1,TGTGCCAGCAGTGGACGGACAGGGACAATGGATGGAAACACCATATATTTT,CASSGRTGTMDGNTIYF
TRBD1,once,TRBJ2-7,TRBV27,TGTGCCAGCAGTCGCAGCTGGACAGGGGAATACGAGCAGTACTTC,CASSRSWTGEYEQYF
-,-,TRBJ2-1,TRBV29-1,TGCAGCGCCAATTACAATGAGCAGTTCTTC,CSANYNEQFF
-,-,TRBJ1-1,TRBV10-3,TGTGCCATCAGAATGCGCCAGAACACTGAAGCTTTCTTT,CAIRMRQNTEAFF
-,-,TRBJ2-1,TRBV6-1,TGTGCCAGCGGACCGTCACGGGAGCGTAATGAGCAGTTCTTC,CASGPSRERNEQFF
TRBD1,-,TRBJ1-5,TRBV6-4,TGTGCCAGCAGGAGTGAGGGGGCTAGCAATCAGCCCCAGCATTTT,CASRSEGASNQPQHF
-,-,TRBJ2-2,TRBV7-3,TGTGCCAGCACCTTATTCCCTAAGGGGGAGCTGTTTTTT,CASTLFPKGELFF
TRBD2,-,TRBJ2-1,TRBV6-1,TGTGCCAGCAGTGAGTGGCTAGCGGACAATGAGCAGTTCTTC,CASSEWLADNEQFF
TRBD1,-,TRBJ1-5,TRBV6-5,TGTGCCAGCAGTGCGGACAGGGGCCATCAGCCCCAGCATTTT,CASSADRGHQPQHF
-,-,TRBJ1-5,TRBV21-1,TGTGCCAGCAGCAAAGCTACAGGGGGCAATCAGCCCCAGCATTTT,CASSKATGGNQPQHF
-,-,TRBJ2-5,TRBV7-2,TGTGCCAGCAGCCTACAGTCGGGGGAAGGGGATACCCAGTACTTC,CASSLQSGEGDTQYF
-,-,TRBJ1-1,TRBV28,TGTGCCGTCTGTTCGGGGGATGCCACTGAAGCTTTCTTT,CAVCSGDATEAFF
TRBD1,-,TRBJ1-5,TRBV28,TGTGCCAGCAGTTTAGGGGGACAGGGGGGTCAGCCCCAGCATTTT,CASSLGGQGGQPQHF
-,-,TRBJ2-7,TRBV19,TGTGCCAGTAGTAGGGACACCACCTACGAGCAGTACTTC,CASSRDTTYEQYF
-,-,TRBJ2-3,TRBV12-5,TGTGCTAGTGGTTTGGGCCCCGGACAATATTTT,CASGLGPGQYF
-,-,TRBJ1-4,TRBV7-2,TGTGCCAGCAGCTTAGCACAGTGGAATGAAAAACTGTTTTTT,CASSLAQWNEKLFF
TRBD1,-,TRBJ2-4,TRBV27,TGTGCCAGCAGTGTCGGGACAGGTCTAGCCAAAAACATTCAGTACTTC,CASSVGTGLAKNIQYF
-,-,TRBJ1-3,TRBV7-3,TGTGCCAGCAGCCCAAACGGGGTTTCCTCTGGAAACACCATATATTTT,CASSPNGVSSGNTIYF
-,few,TRBJ2-7,TRBV5-1,TGCGCCAGCAGCTTGGGCGGGCTAGGCAACGAGCAGTACTTC,CASSLGGLGNEQYF
TRBD2,once,TRBJ2-2,TRBV7-3,TGTGCCAGCAGCTTAATGGGTAGCGGGGTTACCGGGGAGCTGTTTTTT,CASSLMGSGVTGELFF
-,once,TRBJ1-5,TRBV5-6,TGTGCCAGCAGCTTGTTAGATAGCAATCAGCCCCAGCATTTT,CASSLLDSNQPQHF
-,-,TRBJ1-2,TRBV2,TGTGCCAGCAGTGAAGCGGGACAAGTTAACTATGGCTACACCTTC,CASSEAGQVNYGYTF
-,few,TRBJ2-1,TRBV2,TGTGCCAGCAGTGATTACCAGGGGATTCACAATGAGCAGTTCTTC,CASSDYQGIHNEQFF
-,-,TRBJ2-1,TRBV6-1,TGTGCCAGCAGTGAAAGCCCTAGGCCTTACAATGAGCAGTTCTTC,CASSESPRPYNEQFF
TRBD2,-,TRBJ2-1,TRBV7-9,TGTGCCAGCAGCTTAGGACTAGCGGGAGTAAGCTCCTACAATGAGCAGTTCTTC,CASSLGLAGVSSYNEQFF
TRBD2,-,TRBJ2-7,TRBV28,TGTGCCAGCAGTAATGGGGAAGCGGGGACCTACGAGCAGTACTTC,CASSNGEAGTYEQYF
-,-,TRBJ1-3,TRBV28,TGTGCCAGCAGTTTAATGGACAGTTTCTCTGGAAACACCATATATTTT,CASSLMDSFSGNTIYF
-,-,TRBJ2-1,TRBV7-8,TGTGCCAGCAGCTTAAGTGTAGGGGGTGAGCAGTTCTTC,CASSLSVGGEQFF
-,-,TRBJ1-1,TRBV7-2,TGTGCCAGCAGCTTAGAAGCCCTGACTGAAGCTTTCTTT,CASSLEALTEAFF
TRBD2,-,TRBJ2-1,TRBV16,TGTGCCAGCAGCCAATTCCTAGCGGGAGAGCACAATGAGCAGTTCTTC,CASSQFLAGEHNEQFF
TRBD2,-,TRBJ2-7,TRBV4-1,TGCGCCAGCAGCCAAGGGAGCGGGAGAGGCTACGAGCAGTACTTC,CASSQGSGRGYEQYF
-,-,TRBJ2-7,TRBV5-4,TGTGCCAGCAGCACCAGAGAGGGCTACGAGCAGTACTTC,CASSTREGYEQYF
-,-,TRBJ2-1,TRBV5-8,TGTGCCAGCAGCTTCGGCTCCTACAATGAGCAGTTCTTC,CASSFGSYNEQFF
-,-,TRBJ1-1,TRBV27,TGTGCCAGCATACCACAGGGTATGGTAGGTACTGAAGCTTTCTTT,CASIPQGMVGTEAFF
TRBD1,-,TRBJ2-7,TRBV19,TGTGCCAGTAGTATACAACCGGGACAGACCTACGAGCAGTACTTC,CASSIQPGQTYEQYF
TRBD1,-,TRBJ1-4,TRBV6-1,TGTGCCAGCAGGACAGGGGCGGGCGAAAAACTGTTTTTT,CASRTGAGEKLFF
-,-,TRBJ2-7,TRBV9,TGTGCCAGCAGCTTACGGGACACCTACGAGCAGTACTTC,CASSLRDTYEQYF
-,-,TRBJ1-1,TRBV5-6,TGTGCCAGCAGCTTGGGCAGGGGAACTGAAGCTTTCTTT,CASSLGRGTEAFF
-,-,TRBJ2-3,TRBV5-1,TGCGCCAGCAGCCGGGAGTTCACAGATACGCAGTATTTT,CASSREFTDTQYF
-,-,TRBJ2-7,TRBV19,TGTGCCAGTAGCCAGGGGTACGAGCAGTACTTC,CASSQGYEQYF
TRBD2,-,TRBJ2-1,TRBV19,TGTGCCAGTAGTATAAGTGGGACTAGCGGTAATGAGCAGTTCTTC,CASSISGTSGNEQFF
TRBD1,-,TRBJ2-7,TRBV5-1,TGCGCCAGCGCCCGTCGGGACAGGTCCTACGAGCAGTACTTC,CASARRDRSYEQYF
TRBD1,once,TRBJ1-2,TRBV5-6,TGTGCCAGCAGTTCCGTTGGGACAGATTATGGCTACACCTTC,CASSSVGTDYGYTF
-,-,TRBJ2-2,TRBV19,TGTGCCAGTAGTGGGCAGTTAAACACCGGGGAGCTGTTTTTT,CASSGQLNTGELFF
-,once,TRBJ1-4,TRBV7-9,TGTGCCAGCAGTCTAAATGAAAAACTGTTTTTT,CASSLNEKLFF
TRBD2,-,TRBJ2-3,TRBV5-1,TGCGCCAGCAGTGGTAGCGGGAGACCTGCAGATACGCAGTATTTT,CASSGSGRPADTQYF
TRBD2,-,TRBJ2-1,TRBV5-4,TGTGCCAGCAGCTTGGGACTAGCGGGACTCGGACACAATGAGCAGTTCTTC,CASSLGLAGLGHNEQFF
TRBD2,-,TRBJ2-3,TRBV4-2,TGTGCCAGCAGCCCCCCAAAAGGCCTAGCGGGGGGGGGCCTCACAGATACGCAGTATTTT,CASSPPKGLAGGGLTDTQYF
-,-,TRBJ1-1,TRBV20-1,TGCAGTGTTCGGGGGAACACTGAAGCTTTCTTT,CSVRGNTEAFF
TRBD1,-,TRBJ2-5,TRBV13,TGTGCCAGCAGCAAAGAAGGGACAGGGGGCCGGGAGACCCAGTACTTC,CASSKEGTGGRETQYF
-,-,TRBJ2-2,TRBV29-1,TGCAGCGTTGAACCTTCCCCCGGGGAGCTGTTTTTT,CSVEPSPGELFF
-,-,TRBJ2-6,TRBV29-1,TGCAGCGTTGAGTCCTTGTCTGGGGCCAACGTCCTGACTTTC,CSVESLSGANVLTF